A selection of T cell receptor beta chains follows, all from one sample in a study of cytomegalovirus exposure and HLA in healthy donors. Profiling relied on immunoSEQ multiplex PCR, and the TCRdb table lists in-frame clones only, not all of them. In total, the table holds roughly 53,000 clones. Sample: PBMCs. The origin of the receptors is a man aged 18 to 29 in good health and CMV-seropositive. Each CDR3 is given with its conserved first and last residue. The D gene is left open where the match is weak.

d_gene | j_gene | v_gene | CDR3nt | CDR3aa
TRBD1 | TRBJ2-7 | TRBV29-1 | TGCAGCGTTGTATCTGGGACAGCCTACGAGCAGTACTTC | CSVVSGTAYEQYF
NA | TRBJ2-1 | TRBV21-1 | TGTGTCAACTCTATGGGAGGTGCTCCATCCTACAATGAGCAGTTCTTC | CVNSMGGAPSYNEQFF
NA | TRBJ2-5 | TRBV7-3 | TGTGCCAGCAGCTCCACAGGGCAAGAGACCCAGTACTTC | CASSSTGQETQYF
NA | TRBJ2-7 | TRBV7-2 | TGTGCCAGCACCGCCCCGACGGGAAAGGTGGTGTACGAGCAGTACTTC | CASTAPTGKVVYEQYF
TRBD2 | TRBJ2-3 | TRBV27 | TGTGCCAGCAGTTGGGGAGGGACAGATACGCAGTATTTT | CASSWGGTDTQYF
TRBD2 | TRBJ2-3 | TRBV27 | TGTGCCAGCAGCCCAACTAGCGCAGATACGCAGTATTTT | CASSPTSADTQYF
TRBD1 | TRBJ2-2 | TRBV7-2 | TGTGCCAGCAGCTGGACAGGTCCGGACACCGGGGAGCTGTTTTTT | CASSWTGPDTGELFF
TRBD1 | TRBJ1-5 | TRBV19 | TGTGCCAGTAGTATCGCCGGGACAGGGTACAATCAGCCCCAGCATTTT | CASSIAGTGYNQPQHF
NA | TRBJ1-1 | TRBV13 | TGTGCCAGCAGCTTAGGCTTCGCGGAAGCTTTCTTT | CASSLGFAEAFF
NA | TRBJ2-2 | TRBV29-1 | TGCAGCGTCGCAGGCCCCGGGGAGCTGTTTTTT | CSVAGPGELFF
NA | TRBJ2-7 | TRBV7-9 | TGTGCCAGCAGCTTAATGGGTGGGTACAGAATCGGAGGGGTTTACGAGCAGTACTTC | CASSLMGGYRIGGVYEQYF
NA | TRBJ2-7 | TRBV5-6 | TGTGCCAGCAGCTTGGCAACACAGGGCCTCGGCGAGCAGTACTTC | CASSLATQGLGEQYF
TRBD1 | TRBJ1-2 | TRBV9 | TGTGCCAGCAGCGTTGACAGGGTCCCCGCGGGCTACACCTTC | CASSVDRVPAGYTF
NA | TRBJ1-1 | TRBV5-1 | TGCGCCAGCAGGGGGAGCGAAATGAACACTGAAGCTTTCTTT | CASRGSEMNTEAFF
TRBD2 | TRBJ2-1 | TRBV11-2 | TGTGCCAGCAGCTTAGGTGTGACTAGCGGACGCGAGTCCTACAATGAGCAGTTCTTC | CASSLGVTSGRESYNEQFF
NA | TRBJ2-5 | TRBV5-1 | TGCGCCAGCAGCTTCAGTCACACAGGTCAAGAGACCCAGTACTTC | CASSFSHTGQETQYF